These T cell receptor beta chains were read from a single sample in a study of blood T cell dynamics during melanoma immunotherapy. Generated by immunoSEQ multiplex PCR, the TCRdb table keeps only in-frame clones and is missing some. The sample carries roughly 12,000 clones, 70% to 90% recorded once. The starting material was blood, obtained from a patient treated with checkpoint blockade. These receptors came from a human donor with melanoma. Each CDR3 is given with its conserved first and last residue. A D gene is named only where the DNA matches it firmly. Size tells how often a clone was seen (once, few, many) or the class of an expanded clone, and some rows leave it out.

clone_size: once
j_call: TRBJ2-7
d_call: NA
cdr3_length: 16
v_call: TRBV5-1
cdr3_nt: TGCGCCAGCAGCTTGGTGGGCAGGGGTAAAGCCAACGAGCAGTACTTC
cdr3_aa: CASSLVGRGKANEQYF

clone_size: NA
j_call: TRBJ1-3
d_call: NA
cdr3_length: 15
v_call: TRBV7-2
cdr3_nt: TGTGCCAGCAGCTTTCTTACTGGCCCTGGGGGCACCATATATTTT
cdr3_aa: CASSFLTGPGGTIYF

clone_size: NA
j_call: TRBJ2-7
d_call: TRBD1
cdr3_length: 14
v_call: TRBV10-1
cdr3_nt: TGCGCCAGCTCCCCCGGGACAGGGGGGTACGAGCAGTACTTC
cdr3_aa: CASSPGTGGYEQYF

clone_size: NA
j_call: TRBJ1-1
d_call: NA
cdr3_length: 13
v_call: TRBV23-1
cdr3_nt: TGCGCCAGCAGTCAATCTCCCTGTAATAGAGCTTTCTTT
cdr3_aa: CASSQSPCNRAFF

clone_size: NA
j_call: TRBJ1-6
d_call: NA
cdr3_length: 15
v_call: TRBV19
cdr3_nt: TGTGCCAGTAGTGGTGGGCCCGGCAGCATCATTACCCTCCACTTT
cdr3_aa: CASSGGPGSIITLHF

clone_size: NA
j_call: TRBJ1-5
d_call: TRBD1
cdr3_length: 13
v_call: TRBV6-1
cdr3_nt: TGTGCCAGCAGGGGACAGCTCAATCAGCCCCAGCATTTT
cdr3_aa: CASRGQLNQPQHF

clone_size: NA
j_call: TRBJ2-7
d_call: NA
cdr3_length: 14
v_call: TRBV5-1
cdr3_nt: TGCGCCAGCAGCCAGGCGACGGACTCCTACGAGCAGTACTTC
cdr3_aa: CASSQATDSYEQYF

clone_size: few
j_call: TRBJ1-3
d_call: TRBD1
cdr3_length: 17
v_call: TRBV2
cdr3_nt: TGTGCCAGCAGTGATTCGGACAGGGTTCGTAGAGGAAACACCATATATTTT
cdr3_aa: CASSDSDRVRRGNTIYF

clone_size: NA
j_call: TRBJ2-3
d_call: NA
cdr3_length: 12
v_call: TRBV30
cdr3_nt: TGTGCCTGGAGTCTCAGGGGCGATACGCAGTATTTT
cdr3_aa: CAWSLRGDTQYF

clone_size: NA
j_call: TRBJ1-1
d_call: NA
cdr3_length: 15
v_call: TRBV5-1
cdr3_nt: TGCGCCAGCAGCTTGCGATGGGGTAGCGGGACTGAAGCTTTCTTT
cdr3_aa: CASSLRWGSGTEAFF

clone_size: NA
j_call: TRBJ2-7
d_call: NA
cdr3_length: 13
v_call: TRBV2
cdr3_nt: TGTGCCAGCAGCCCGGGACTGAACTACGAGCAGTACTTC
cdr3_aa: CASSPGLNYEQYF

clone_size: NA
j_call: TRBJ1-5
d_call: TRBD1
cdr3_length: 14
v_call: TRBV6-1
cdr3_nt: TGTGCCAGCAGCGTATCAGGGGGCAGAAAGCCCCAGCATTTT
cdr3_aa: CASSVSGGRKPQHF

clone_size: few
j_call: TRBJ2-7
d_call: TRBD1
cdr3_length: 16
v_call: TRBV27
cdr3_nt: TGTGCCAGCAGTTTAAGAAGGACAGGGGCATCCTACGAGCAGTACTTC
cdr3_aa: CASSLRRTGASYEQYF

clone_size: NA
j_call: TRBJ1-1
d_call: NA
cdr3_length: 15
v_call: TRBV14
cdr3_nt: TGTGCCAGCAGCAGACCCGGGGTCTTGAACACTGAAGCTTTCTTT
cdr3_aa: CASSRPGVLNTEAFF

clone_size: NA
j_call: TRBJ2-5
d_call: TRBD1
cdr3_length: 16
v_call: TRBV7-2
cdr3_nt: TGTGCCAGCAGCTCCCAACAGGGGCTTCATGGAGAGACCCAGTACTTC
cdr3_aa: CASSSQQGLHGETQYF

clone_size: NA
j_call: TRBJ1-1
d_call: TRBD1
cdr3_length: 14
v_call: TRBV5-1
cdr3_nt: TGCGCCAGCAGCGCGGGACAGTCGAACACTGAAGCTTTCTTT
cdr3_aa: CASSAGQSNTEAFF

clone_size: NA
j_call: TRBJ1-2
d_call: TRBD1
cdr3_length: 15
v_call: TRBV6-1
cdr3_nt: TGTGCCAGCAGTACCCCAGACAGGGGGGGCTATGGCTACACCTTC
cdr3_aa: CASSTPDRGGYGYTF

clone_size: NA
j_call: TRBJ1-1
d_call: NA
cdr3_length: 11
v_call: TRBV20-1
cdr3_nt: TGCAGTGCTAGGCCACAGGGTGAAGCTTTCTTT
cdr3_aa: CSARPQGEAFF

clone_size: NA
j_call: TRBJ2-4
d_call: NA
cdr3_length: 16
v_call: TRBV5-1
cdr3_nt: TGCGCCAGCAGCCCGGGTCGGGGGCCCCCATTAGACATTCAGTACTTC
cdr3_aa: CASSPGRGPPLDIQYF

clone_size: NA
j_call: TRBJ2-7
d_call: TRBD2
cdr3_length: 17
v_call: TRBV4-2
cdr3_nt: TGTGCCAGCAGCCAAGACCCCGGGCTAGCGGGGGACTACGAGCAGTACTTC
cdr3_aa: CASSQDPGLAGDYEQYF

clone_size: NA
j_call: TRBJ1-2
d_call: NA
cdr3_length: 12
v_call: TRBV6-5
cdr3_nt: TGTGCCAGCGGAACCAGGGGATATGGCTACACCTTC
cdr3_aa: CASGTRGYGYTF

clone_size: NA
j_call: TRBJ1-2
d_call: NA
cdr3_length: 15
v_call: TRBV2
cdr3_nt: TGTGCCAGCAGTGAAGCGTCCGGGGCCGGCTATGGCTACACCTTC
cdr3_aa: CASSEASGAGYGYTF

clone_size: NA
j_call: TRBJ1-2
d_call: NA
cdr3_length: 16
v_call: TRBV18
cdr3_nt: TGTGCCAGCTCACCACCGGGGGACCGAGGCGGCTATGGCTACACCTTC
cdr3_aa: CASSPPGDRGGYGYTF

clone_size: few
j_call: TRBJ1-1
d_call: NA
cdr3_length: 10
v_call: TRBV20-1
cdr3_nt: TGCAGTGCTAGTGAGAATGAAGCTTTCTTT
cdr3_aa: CSASENEAFF

clone_size: NA
j_call: TRBJ1-4
d_call: NA
cdr3_length: 14
v_call: TRBV30
cdr3_nt: TGTGCCTTCGGATCAGCCCCAGCTAATGAAAAACTGTTTTTT
cdr3_aa: CAFGSAPANEKLFF

clone_size: NA
j_call: TRBJ2-7
d_call: NA
cdr3_length: 14
v_call: TRBV18
cdr3_nt: TGTGCCAGCTCTCCGGCGGGTGCATTACTCGAGCAGTACTTC
cdr3_aa: CASSPAGALLEQYF

clone_size: NA
j_call: TRBJ1-5
d_call: NA
cdr3_length: 15
v_call: TRBV9
cdr3_nt: TGTGCCAGCAGCGCCTTGGGCATTAGCAATCAGCCCCAGCATTTT
cdr3_aa: CASSALGISNQPQHF

clone_size: once
j_call: TRBJ2-7
d_call: TRBD1
cdr3_length: 15
v_call: TRBV5-1
cdr3_nt: TGCGCCAGCAGCTTGACAGGGGGGAACTCCTACGAGCAGTACTTC
cdr3_aa: CASSLTGGNSYEQYF

clone_size: few
j_call: TRBJ2-5
d_call: NA
cdr3_length: 15
v_call: TRBV4-1
cdr3_nt: TGCGCCAGCAGCCAAGATAGGGGCACCCTTCTTACCCAGTACTTC
cdr3_aa: CASSQDRGTLLTQYF

clone_size: NA
j_call: TRBJ1-2
d_call: TRBD1
cdr3_length: 14
v_call: TRBV6-5
cdr3_nt: TGTGCCAGCAGGGGTAGGACAGGGGGATATGGCTACACCTTC
cdr3_aa: CASRGRTGGYGYTF

clone_size: NA
j_call: TRBJ2-7
d_call: TRBD1
cdr3_length: 16
v_call: TRBV11-2
cdr3_nt: TGTGCCAGCAGCTACGAGACAGGGGGGTCCTTCTACGAGCAGTACTTC
cdr3_aa: CASSYETGGSFYEQYF

clone_size: NA
j_call: TRBJ1-4
d_call: TRBD1
cdr3_length: 16
v_call: TRBV4-3
cdr3_nt: TGCGCCAGCAGCCCCGGACAGGGGGGAGTAGGTGAAAAACTGTTTTTT
cdr3_aa: CASSPGQGGVGEKLFF

clone_size: NA
j_call: TRBJ2-3
d_call: TRBD2
cdr3_length: 20
v_call: TRBV4-3
cdr3_nt: TGCGCCAGCAGCCAAGATATTGGGACTAGCGGGGGGGCCTGGACAGATACGCAGTATTTT
cdr3_aa: CASSQDIGTSGGAWTDTQYF

clone_size: NA
j_call: TRBJ2-5
d_call: TRBD1
cdr3_length: 14
v_call: TRBV5-1
cdr3_nt: TGCGCCAGCAGCTTTCAGGGGGCGGAGGAGACCCAGTACTTC
cdr3_aa: CASSFQGAEETQYF

clone_size: NA
j_call: TRBJ2-5
d_call: NA
cdr3_length: 14
v_call: TRBV18
cdr3_nt: TGTGCCAGCTCCGGGACCGAGGGACGAGAGACCCAGTACTTC
cdr3_aa: CASSGTEGRETQYF

clone_size: NA
j_call: TRBJ2-1
d_call: TRBD1
cdr3_length: 18
v_call: TRBV18
cdr3_nt: TGTGCCAGCTCACCACCAGGAGGTGGGACAGGGCTTGTGAATGAGCAGTTCTTC
cdr3_aa: CASSPPGGGTGLVNEQFF

clone_size: NA
j_call: TRBJ2-5
d_call: TRBD2
cdr3_length: 15
v_call: TRBV27
cdr3_nt: TGTGCCAGCAGTACACTTTCGGGGGGGCAGGAGACCCAGTACTTC
cdr3_aa: CASSTLSGGQETQYF

clone_size: NA
j_call: TRBJ1-2
d_call: TRBD1
cdr3_length: 15
v_call: TRBV4-3
cdr3_nt: TGCGCCAGCAGCCGGGACAGGACATTTAACTATGGCTACACCTTC
cdr3_aa: CASSRDRTFNYGYTF

clone_size: once
j_call: TRBJ1-3
d_call: NA
cdr3_length: 10
v_call: TRBV6-8
cdr3_nt: TGTGCCAGTGGGAAGAACACCATATATTTT
cdr3_aa: CASGKNTIYF

clone_size: few
j_call: TRBJ1-1
d_call: TRBD1
cdr3_length: 11
v_call: TRBV25-1
cdr3_nt: TGTGCCAGCCTTCGACAGGGTGAAGCTTTCTTT
cdr3_aa: CASLRQGEAFF

clone_size: NA
j_call: TRBJ1-2
d_call: TRBD1
cdr3_length: 14
v_call: TRBV6-5
cdr3_nt: TGTGCCAGCAGTTACCTAGGGGGCGCTTGGGGCTACACCTTC
cdr3_aa: CASSYLGGAWGYTF

clone_size: NA
j_call: TRBJ2-3
d_call: TRBD2
cdr3_length: 16
v_call: TRBV7-3
cdr3_nt: TGTGCCAGCAGCTTAACCGGGACTAGCAGGACAGATACGCAGTATTTT
cdr3_aa: CASSLTGTSRTDTQYF

clone_size: NA
j_call: TRBJ2-5
d_call: TRBD2
cdr3_length: 13
v_call: TRBV6-5
cdr3_nt: TGTGCCAGCAGCGGGACTAGCATAGAGACCCAGTACTTC
cdr3_aa: CASSGTSIETQYF

clone_size: NA
j_call: TRBJ2-3
d_call: TRBD2
cdr3_length: 18
v_call: TRBV7-8
cdr3_nt: TGTGCCAGCAGCTTTGTAGCGGGGCCCACCTTAGTCACAGATACGCAGTATTTT
cdr3_aa: CASSFVAGPTLVTDTQYF

clone_size: NA
j_call: TRBJ2-7
d_call: TRBD1
cdr3_length: 15
v_call: TRBV5-6
cdr3_nt: TGTGCCAGCAGCCTGACAGGGGGCGATCCCTACGAGCAGTACTTC
cdr3_aa: CASSLTGGDPYEQYF

clone_size: once
j_call: TRBJ2-3
d_call: NA
cdr3_length: 16
v_call: TRBV9
cdr3_nt: TGTGCCAGCAGCCCCCTGGAGGGGGTTGACGGAGATACGCAGTATTTT
cdr3_aa: CASSPLEGVDGDTQYF

clone_size: NA
j_call: TRBJ1-4
d_call: NA
cdr3_length: 13
v_call: TRBV6-6
cdr3_nt: TGTGCCACCGGCACCTCCACTAATGAAAAACTGTTTTTT
cdr3_aa: CATGTSTNEKLFF

clone_size: NA
j_call: TRBJ1-5
d_call: NA
cdr3_length: 15
v_call: TRBV19
cdr3_nt: TGTGCCAGTAGACTCGGGACGGGGAGCAATCAGCCCCAGCATTTT
cdr3_aa: CASRLGTGSNQPQHF

clone_size: NA
j_call: TRBJ1-3
d_call: TRBD1
cdr3_length: 17
v_call: TRBV9
cdr3_nt: TGTGCCAGCAGCGTAGATGGTACAGGGGGAACTGGAAACACCATATATTTT
cdr3_aa: CASSVDGTGGTGNTIYF

clone_size: NA
j_call: TRBJ2-2
d_call: TRBD2
cdr3_length: 18
v_call: TRBV6-1
cdr3_nt: TGTGCCAGCAGTGTGGGACTAGCGGGGGGGCTGGGCACCGGGGAGCTGTTTTTT
cdr3_aa: CASSVGLAGGLGTGELFF